A single T cell receptor (beta chain) is shown here with its context. Its antigen is not identified. The protocol was immunoSEQ multiplex PCR, while the TCRdb copy is restricted to in-frame clones and leaves out a portion. Found here are about 100,000 clones, around nine tenths of them singletons; the top ten hold 16%. The data belong to a study of T cell responses to AZD1222 COVID-19 vaccine. Study-level results: Only after the peak T cell response were repertoires sampled.

This clonotype was obtained from an adult in good health. The starting material was peripheral blood, obtained on day 0 of AZD1222 vaccination.

In nucleotides, the CDR3 is TGTGCCAGCAGCCCCCCAGCGGGAGGTGAGCAGTTCTTC. Translated: CASSPPAGGEQFF. The rearrangement joins TRBV5-4 to TRBJ2-1, with 9 nucleotides matching TRBD2. Germline CDR1 is SGHNT and CDR2 is YYREEE (reference sequence). CDR3 length: 13 amino acids. V dropped 4 bases and J dropped 9; count of bases not matched to a gene: 5.